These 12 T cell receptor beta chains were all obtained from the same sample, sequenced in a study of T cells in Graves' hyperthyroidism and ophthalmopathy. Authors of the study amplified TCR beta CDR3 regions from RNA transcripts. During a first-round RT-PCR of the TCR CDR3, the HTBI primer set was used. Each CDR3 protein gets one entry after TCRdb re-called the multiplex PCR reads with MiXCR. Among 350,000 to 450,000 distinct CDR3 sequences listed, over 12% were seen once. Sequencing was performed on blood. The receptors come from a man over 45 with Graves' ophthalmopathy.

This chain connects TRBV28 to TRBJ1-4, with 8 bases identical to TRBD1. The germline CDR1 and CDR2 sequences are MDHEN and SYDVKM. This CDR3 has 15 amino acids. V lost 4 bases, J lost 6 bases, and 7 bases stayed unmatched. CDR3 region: CASSSQGVRDEKLFF. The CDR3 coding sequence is TGTGCCAGCAGTTCACAGGGGGTGAGAGATGAAAAACTGTTTTTT.

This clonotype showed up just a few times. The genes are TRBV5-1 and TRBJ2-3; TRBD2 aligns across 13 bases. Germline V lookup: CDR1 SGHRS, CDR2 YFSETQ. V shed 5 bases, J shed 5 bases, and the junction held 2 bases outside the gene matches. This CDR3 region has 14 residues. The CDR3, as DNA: TGCGCCAGCAGTGGGACTAGCGGGGAAGATACGCAGTATTTT. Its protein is CASSGTSGEDTQYF.

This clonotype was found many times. CDR3 residues: CASSLVAGGLGSYNEQFF. The CDR3, as DNA: TGTGCCAGCAGTTTAGTGGCGGGAGGATTGGGGTCCTACAATGAGCAGTTCTTC. This rearrangement joins TRBV6-1 to TRBJ2-1; 8 nucleotides agree with TRBD2. This CDR3 comprises 18 residues. Germline V gene data show CDR1 as MNHNS and CDR2 as SASEGT. With V trimmed by 5 bases and J by 1 base, 13 bases remained unmatched.

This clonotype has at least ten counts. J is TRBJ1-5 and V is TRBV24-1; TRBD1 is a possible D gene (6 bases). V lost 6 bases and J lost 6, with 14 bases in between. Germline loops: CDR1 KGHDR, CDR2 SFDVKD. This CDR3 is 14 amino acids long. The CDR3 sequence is CATSSGQQGQPQHF. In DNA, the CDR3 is TGTGCCACCAGTTCGGGCCAACAGGGTCAGCCCCAGCATTTT.

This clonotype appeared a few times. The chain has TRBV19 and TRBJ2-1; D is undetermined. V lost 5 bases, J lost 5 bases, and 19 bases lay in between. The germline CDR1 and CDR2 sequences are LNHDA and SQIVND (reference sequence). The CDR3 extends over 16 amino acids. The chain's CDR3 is CASSSPEWIDDNEQFF. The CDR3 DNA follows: TGTGCCAGTAGTTCCCCCGAATGGATCGATGACAATGAGCAGTTCTTC.

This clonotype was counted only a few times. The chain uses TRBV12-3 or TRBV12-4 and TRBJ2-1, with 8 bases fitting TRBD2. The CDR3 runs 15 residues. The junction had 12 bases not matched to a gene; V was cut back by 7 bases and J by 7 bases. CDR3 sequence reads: CASTMGVRGGNEQFF. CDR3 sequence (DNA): TGTGCCAGCACAATGGGGGTCCGGGGGGGTAATGAGCAGTTCTTC.

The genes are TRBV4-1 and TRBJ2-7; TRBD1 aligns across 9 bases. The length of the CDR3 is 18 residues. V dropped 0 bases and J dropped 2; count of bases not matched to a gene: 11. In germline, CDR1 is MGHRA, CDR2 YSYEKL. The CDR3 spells CASSQDPPLRDRAYEQYF. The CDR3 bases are TGCGCCAGCAGCCAAGACCCTCCACTCCGGGACAGGGCCTACGAGCAGTACTTC.

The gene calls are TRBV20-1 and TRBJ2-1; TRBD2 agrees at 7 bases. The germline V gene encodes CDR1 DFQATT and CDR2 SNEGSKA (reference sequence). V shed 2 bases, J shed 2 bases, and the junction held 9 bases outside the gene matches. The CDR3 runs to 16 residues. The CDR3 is CSARTVSAGTYNEQFF. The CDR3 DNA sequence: TGCAGTGCTAGAACCGTTTCAGCGGGGACCTACAATGAGCAGTTCTTC.

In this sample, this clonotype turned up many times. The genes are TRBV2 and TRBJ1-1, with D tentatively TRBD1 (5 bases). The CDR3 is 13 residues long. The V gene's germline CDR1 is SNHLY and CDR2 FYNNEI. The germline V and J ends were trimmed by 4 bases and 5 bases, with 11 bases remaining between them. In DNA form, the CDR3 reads TGTGCCAGCAGTGGTTTTGGGGGGACTGAAGCTTTCTTT. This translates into CASSGFGGTEAFF.

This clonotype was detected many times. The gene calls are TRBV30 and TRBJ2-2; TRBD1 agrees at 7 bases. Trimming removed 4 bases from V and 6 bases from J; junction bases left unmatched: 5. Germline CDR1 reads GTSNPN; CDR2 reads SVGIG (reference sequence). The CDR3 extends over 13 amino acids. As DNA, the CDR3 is TGTGCCTGGACCCGACAGGGAGCCGGGGAGCTGTTTTTT. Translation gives CAWTRQGAGELFF. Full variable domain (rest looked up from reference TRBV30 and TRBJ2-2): SQTIHQWPATLVQPVGSPLSLECTVEGTSNPNLYWYRQAAGRGLQLLFYSVGIGQISSEVPQNLSASRPQDRQFILSSKKLLLSDSGFYLCAWTRQGAGELFFGEGSRLTVL.

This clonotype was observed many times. CDR3 loop: CASSRGQYYEQYF. CDR3 sequence (DNA): TGTGCCAGCAGCCGTGGACAGTACTACGAGCAGTACTTC. The gene calls are TRBV12-3 or TRBV12-4 and TRBJ2-7; D perhaps matches TRBD1 (6 bases). The CDR3 has 13 residues. V gave up 6 bases and J gave up 3 bases, with 12 bases separating them.

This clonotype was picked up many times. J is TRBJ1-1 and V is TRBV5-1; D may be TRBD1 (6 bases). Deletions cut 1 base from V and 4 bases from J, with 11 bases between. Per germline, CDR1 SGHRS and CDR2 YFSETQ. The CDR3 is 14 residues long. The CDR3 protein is CASSLQGIVTEAFF. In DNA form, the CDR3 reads TGCGCCAGCAGCTTGCAGGGGATCGTCACTGAAGCTTTCTTT.